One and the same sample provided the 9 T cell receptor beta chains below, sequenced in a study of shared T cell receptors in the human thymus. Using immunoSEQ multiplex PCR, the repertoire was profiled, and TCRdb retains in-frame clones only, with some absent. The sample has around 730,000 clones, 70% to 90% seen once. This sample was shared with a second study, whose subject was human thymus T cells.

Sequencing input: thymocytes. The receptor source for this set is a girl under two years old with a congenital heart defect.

CDR3 DNA sequence: TGTGCCAGCAGTGAAGTCACGGGGCCACGGGGACAAACAGATACGCAGTATTTT. Protein sequence: CASSEVTGPRGQTDTQYF. The chain recombines TRBV6-1 with TRBJ2-3; D might be TRBD1 (6 bases). The CDR3 contains 18 residues. The V end lost 1 base, the J end lost 3 bases, and 20 bases lay between the germline ends. Germline V lookup: CDR1 MNHNS, CDR2 SASEGT.

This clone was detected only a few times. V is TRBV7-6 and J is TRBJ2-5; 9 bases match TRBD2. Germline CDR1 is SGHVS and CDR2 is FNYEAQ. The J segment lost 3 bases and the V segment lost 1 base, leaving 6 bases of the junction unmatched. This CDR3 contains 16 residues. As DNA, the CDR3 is TGTGCCAGCAGCTTAGTTCTGCCTAGCGGGGAAGAGACCCAGTACTTC. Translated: CASSLVLPSGEETQYF. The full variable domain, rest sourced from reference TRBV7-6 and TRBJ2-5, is GAGVSQSPRYKVTKRGQDVALRCDPISGHVSLYWYRQALGQGPEFLTYFNYEAQQDKSGLPNDRFSAERPEGSISTLTIQRTEQRDSAMYRCASSLVLPSGEETQYFGPGTRLLVL.

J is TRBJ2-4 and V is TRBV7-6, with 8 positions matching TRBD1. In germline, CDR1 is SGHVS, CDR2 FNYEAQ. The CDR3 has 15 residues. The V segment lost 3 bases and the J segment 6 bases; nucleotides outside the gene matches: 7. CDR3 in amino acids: CASSFPGGQANIQYF. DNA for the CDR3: TGTGCCAGCAGCTTCCCAGGGGGACAGGCAAACATTCAGTACTTC.

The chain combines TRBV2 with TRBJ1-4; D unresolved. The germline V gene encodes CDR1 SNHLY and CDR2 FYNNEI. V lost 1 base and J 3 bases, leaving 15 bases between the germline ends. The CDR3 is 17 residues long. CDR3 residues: CASSEGNDGKANEKLFF. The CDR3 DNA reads TGTGCCAGCAGTGAAGGGAACGACGGGAAGGCTAATGAAAAACTGTTTTTT.

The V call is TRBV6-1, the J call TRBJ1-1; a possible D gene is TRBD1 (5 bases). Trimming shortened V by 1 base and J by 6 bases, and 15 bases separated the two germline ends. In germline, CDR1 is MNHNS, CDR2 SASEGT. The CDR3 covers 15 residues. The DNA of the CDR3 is TGTGCCAGCAGTGAAGAGAACAGGAGTAAGCCTGAAGCTTTCTTT. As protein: CASSEENRSKPEAFF.

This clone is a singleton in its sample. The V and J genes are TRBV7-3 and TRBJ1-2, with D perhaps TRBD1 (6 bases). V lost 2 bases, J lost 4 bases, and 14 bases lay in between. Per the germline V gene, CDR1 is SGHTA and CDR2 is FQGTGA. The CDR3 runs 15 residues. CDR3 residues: CASSLVRRGAYGYTF. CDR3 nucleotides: TGTGCCAGCAGCTTAGTCAGACGGGGGGCCTATGGCTACACCTTC.

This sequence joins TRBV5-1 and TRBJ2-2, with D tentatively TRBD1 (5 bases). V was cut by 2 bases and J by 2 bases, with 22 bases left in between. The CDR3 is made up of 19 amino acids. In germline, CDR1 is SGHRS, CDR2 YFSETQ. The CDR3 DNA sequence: TGCGCCAGCAGCTTTTATAACCCCATGACAGAAGATAACACCGGGGAGCTGTTTTTT. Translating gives CASSFYNPMTEDNTGELFF.

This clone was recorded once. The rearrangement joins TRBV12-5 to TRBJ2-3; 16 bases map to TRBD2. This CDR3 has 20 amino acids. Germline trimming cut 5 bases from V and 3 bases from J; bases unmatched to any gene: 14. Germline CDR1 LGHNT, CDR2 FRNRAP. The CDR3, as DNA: TGTGCTAGTGGTGTGTCACCGGGGACTAGCGGGGGGGCCCGAACAGATACGCAGTATTTT. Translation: CASGVSPGTSGGARTDTQYF.

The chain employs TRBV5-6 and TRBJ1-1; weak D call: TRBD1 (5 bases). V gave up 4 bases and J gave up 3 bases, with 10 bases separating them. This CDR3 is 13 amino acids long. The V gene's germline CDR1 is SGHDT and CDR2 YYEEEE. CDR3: CASSQGRDTEAFF. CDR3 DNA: TGTGCCAGCAGCCAGGGTCGTGACACTGAAGCTTTCTTT.